The entry below describes one T cell receptor (beta chain). The antigen is undetermined. This entry comes from a study of cytomegalovirus exposure and HLA in healthy donors. General study results and limits: The study dropped some indistinguishable V segments, TRBV6-2 and TRBV6-3 among them.

CDR3 length equals 13 residues. The V gene's germline CDR1 is SSHAT and CDR2 FNYEAQ (reference sequence). Trimming stripped 3 bases from V and 7 bases from J, with 9 bases between. Primers for the PCR totalled 60 Vbeta and 13 Jbeta. The repertoire was sequenced with immunoSEQ multiplex PCR; TCRdb's copy has only in-frame clones and lacks some. The repertoire consists of around 67,000 clones, with 80% to 90% occurring once and the leading ten covering 9% to 13%. The sequencing sample was made of PBMCs. This TCR came from a young woman in good health and CMV-seropositive. The chain links TRBV7-7 to TRBJ2-2; D is ambiguous. The DNA of the CDR3 is TGTGCCAGCAGCTTGGCAGAAAGCGGGGAGCTGTTTTTT. It translates to CASSLAESGELFF.